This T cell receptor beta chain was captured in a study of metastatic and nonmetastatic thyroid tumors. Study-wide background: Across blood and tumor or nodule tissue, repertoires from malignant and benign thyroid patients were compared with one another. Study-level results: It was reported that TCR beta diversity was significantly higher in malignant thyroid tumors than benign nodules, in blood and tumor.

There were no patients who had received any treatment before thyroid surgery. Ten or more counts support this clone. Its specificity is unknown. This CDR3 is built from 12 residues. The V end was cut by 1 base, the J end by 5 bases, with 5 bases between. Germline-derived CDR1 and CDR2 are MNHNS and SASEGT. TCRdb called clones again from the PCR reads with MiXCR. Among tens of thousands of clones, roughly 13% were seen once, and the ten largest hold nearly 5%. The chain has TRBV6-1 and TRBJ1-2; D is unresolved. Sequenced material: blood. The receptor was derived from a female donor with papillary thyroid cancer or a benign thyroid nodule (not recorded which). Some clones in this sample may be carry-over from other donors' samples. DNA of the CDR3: TGTGCCAGCAGTGAAGAACATTATGGCTACACCTTC. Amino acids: CASSEEHYGYTF.